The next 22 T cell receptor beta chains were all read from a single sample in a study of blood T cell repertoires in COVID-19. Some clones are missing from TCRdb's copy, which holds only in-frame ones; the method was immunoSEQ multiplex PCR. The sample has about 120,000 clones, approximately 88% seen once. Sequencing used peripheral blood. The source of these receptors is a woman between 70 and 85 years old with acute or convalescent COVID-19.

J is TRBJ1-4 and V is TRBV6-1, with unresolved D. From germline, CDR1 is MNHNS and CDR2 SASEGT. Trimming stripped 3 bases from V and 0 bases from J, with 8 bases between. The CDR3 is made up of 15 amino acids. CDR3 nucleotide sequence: TGTGCCAGCAGTGACGGGAGTGCAACTAATGAAAAACTGTTTTTT. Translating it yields CASSDGSATNEKLFF.

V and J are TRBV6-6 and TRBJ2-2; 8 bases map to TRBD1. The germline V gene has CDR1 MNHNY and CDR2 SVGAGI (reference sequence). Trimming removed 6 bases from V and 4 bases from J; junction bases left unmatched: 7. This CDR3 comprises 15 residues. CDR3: CASRNGQGSTGELFF. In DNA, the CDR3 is TGTGCCAGCAGGAACGGACAGGGCTCCACCGGGGAGCTGTTTTTT.

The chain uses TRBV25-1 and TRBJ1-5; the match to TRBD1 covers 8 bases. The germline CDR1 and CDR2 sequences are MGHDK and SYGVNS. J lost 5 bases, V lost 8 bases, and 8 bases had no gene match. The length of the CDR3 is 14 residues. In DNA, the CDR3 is TGTGCCAGCTCAAGGACAGGGAGGGATCAGCCCCAGCATTTT. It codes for CASSRTGRDQPQHF. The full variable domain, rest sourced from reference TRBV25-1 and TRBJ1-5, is EADIYQTPRYLVIGTGKKITLECSQTMGHDKMYWYQQDPGMELHLIHYSYGVNSTEKGDLSSESTVSRIRTEHFPLTLESARPSHTSQYLCASSRTGRDQPQHFGDGTRLSIL.

The DNA for the CDR3 is TGTGCCAGCAGACAGGACAGGGACCAGCCCCAGCATTTT. Translated, it gives CASRQDRDQPQHF. The rearrangement links TRBV6-5 to TRBJ1-5, with 8 bases fitting TRBD1. The germline V gene encodes CDR1 MNHEY and CDR2 SVGAGI. The CDR3 spans 13 residues. V was pared by 6 bases and J by 7 bases, with 5 bases of the junction left unmatched.

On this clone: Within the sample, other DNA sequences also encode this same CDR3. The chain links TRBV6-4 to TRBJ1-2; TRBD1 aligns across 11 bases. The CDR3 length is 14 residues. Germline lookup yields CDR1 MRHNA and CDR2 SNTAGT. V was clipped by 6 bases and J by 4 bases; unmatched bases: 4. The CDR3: CASSPGTGGYGYTF. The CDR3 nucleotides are TGTGCCAGCAGCCCCGGGACAGGGGGCTATGGCTACACCTTC.

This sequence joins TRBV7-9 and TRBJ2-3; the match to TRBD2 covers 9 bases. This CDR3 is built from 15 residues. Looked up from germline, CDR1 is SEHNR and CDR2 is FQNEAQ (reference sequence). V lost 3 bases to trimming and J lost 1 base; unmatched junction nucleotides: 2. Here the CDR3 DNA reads TGTGCCAGCAGCTTGGCTAGCGGGGGCACAGATACGCAGTATTTT. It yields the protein CASSLASGGTDTQYF.

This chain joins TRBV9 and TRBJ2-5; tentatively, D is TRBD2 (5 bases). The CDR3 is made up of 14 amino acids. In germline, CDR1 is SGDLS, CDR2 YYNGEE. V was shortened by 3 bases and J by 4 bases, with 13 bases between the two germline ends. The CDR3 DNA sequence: TGTGCCAGCAGCGCCACCGGGATCGTAGAGACCCAGTACTTC. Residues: CASSATGIVETQYF. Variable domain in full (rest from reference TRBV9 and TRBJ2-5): DSGVTQTPKHLITATGQRVTLRCSPRSGDLSVYWYQQSLDQGLQFLIQYYNGEERAKGNILERFSAQQFPDLHSELNLSSLELGDSALYFCASSATGIVETQYFGPGTRLLVL.

CDR3 loop: CASSEPEQETQYF. The CDR3, as DNA: TGTGCCAGCAGTGAGCCAGAACAAGAGACCCAGTACTTC. The chain carries TRBV2 and TRBJ2-5; no reliable D call. Per germline, CDR1 SNHLY and CDR2 FYNNEI. CDR3 length: 13 residues. Trimming pared 3 bases from V and 2 bases from J, leaving 7 bases between.

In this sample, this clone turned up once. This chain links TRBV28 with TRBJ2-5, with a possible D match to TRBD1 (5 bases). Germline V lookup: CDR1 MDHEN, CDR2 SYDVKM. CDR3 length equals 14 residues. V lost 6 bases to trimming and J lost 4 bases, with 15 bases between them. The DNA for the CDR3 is TGTGCCAGCAGCCGGTCCAGGGCTAGAGAGACCCAGTACTTC. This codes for CASSRSRARETQYF.

The CDR3 DNA is TGTGCCAGCAGCTTAGATGGGGGCCCTGACACTGAAGCTTTCTTT. It encodes CASSLDGGPDTEAFF. The chain links TRBV11-3 to TRBJ1-1; D is possibly TRBD1 (6 bases). The CDR3 has 15 amino acids. CDR1 is SGHNT, CDR2 YENEEA, per germline. V gave up 0 bases and J gave up 3 bases, with 11 bases separating them.

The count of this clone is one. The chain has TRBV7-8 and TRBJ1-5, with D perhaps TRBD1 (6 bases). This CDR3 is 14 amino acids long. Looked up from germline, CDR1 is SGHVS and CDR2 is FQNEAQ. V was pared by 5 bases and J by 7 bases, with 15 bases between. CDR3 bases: TGTGCCAGCAGCCCCTATGGGGGCTCGCAGCCCCAGCATTTT. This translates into CASSPYGGSQPQHF.

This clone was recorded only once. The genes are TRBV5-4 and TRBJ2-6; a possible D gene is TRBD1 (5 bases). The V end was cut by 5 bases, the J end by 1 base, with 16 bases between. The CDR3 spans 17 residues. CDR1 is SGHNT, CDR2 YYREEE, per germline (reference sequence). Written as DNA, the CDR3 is TGTGCCAGCAGGCCTCAGGGATCGCCATCTGGGGCCAACGTCCTGACTTTC. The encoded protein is CASRPQGSPSGANVLTF.

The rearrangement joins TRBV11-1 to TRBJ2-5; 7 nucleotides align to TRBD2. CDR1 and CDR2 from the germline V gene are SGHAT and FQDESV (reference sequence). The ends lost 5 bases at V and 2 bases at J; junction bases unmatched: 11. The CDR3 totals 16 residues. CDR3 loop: CASSKLTSSTQETQYF. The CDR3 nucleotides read TGTGCCAGCAGCAAATTGACTAGCTCGACACAAGAGACCCAGTACTTC.

Here the CDR3 DNA reads TGTGCCAGCTCACCACAGTTAGATCAGCCCCAGCATTTT. Its protein product is CASSPQLDQPQHF. The chain recombines TRBV18 with TRBJ1-5; D is unclear. The germline V and J ends were trimmed by 1 base and 5 bases, with 6 bases remaining between them. This CDR3 region has 13 residues. From germline, CDR1 is KGHSH and CDR2 LQKENI.

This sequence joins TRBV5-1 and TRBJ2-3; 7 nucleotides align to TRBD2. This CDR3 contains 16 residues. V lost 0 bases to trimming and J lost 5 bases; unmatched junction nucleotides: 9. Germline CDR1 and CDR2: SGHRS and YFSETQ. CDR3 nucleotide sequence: TGCGCCAGCAGCTTGGTCCGACCCGGGGGGATAGATACGCAGTATTTT. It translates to CASSLVRPGGIDTQYF.

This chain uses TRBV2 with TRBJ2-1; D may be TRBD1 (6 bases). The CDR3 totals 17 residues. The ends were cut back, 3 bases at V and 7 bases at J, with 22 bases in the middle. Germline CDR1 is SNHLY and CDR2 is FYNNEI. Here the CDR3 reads CASSERGKERLSNEQFF. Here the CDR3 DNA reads TGTGCCAGCAGTGAGAGGGGGAAGGAGCGCCTATCAAATGAGCAGTTCTTC.

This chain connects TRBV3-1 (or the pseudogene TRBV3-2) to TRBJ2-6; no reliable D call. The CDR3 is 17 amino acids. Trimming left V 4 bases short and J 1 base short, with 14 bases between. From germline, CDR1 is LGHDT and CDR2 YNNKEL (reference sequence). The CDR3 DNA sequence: TGTGCCAGCAGCCTAGGCAAGAAGCGATCTGGGGCCAACGTCCTGACTTTC. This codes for CASSLGKKRSGANVLTF.

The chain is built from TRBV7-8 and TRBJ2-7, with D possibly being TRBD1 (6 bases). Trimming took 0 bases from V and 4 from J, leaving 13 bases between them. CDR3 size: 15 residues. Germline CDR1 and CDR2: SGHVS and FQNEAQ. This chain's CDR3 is CASSLAETGTYEQYF. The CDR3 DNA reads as TGTGCCAGCAGCTTAGCCGAGACAGGAACTTACGAGCAGTACTTC.

CDR3 DNA: TGTGCCAGCAGCGTAGAAGCGGGGGGAAGGACCGGGGAGCTGTTTTTT. It codes for CASSVEAGGRTGELFF. The gene calls are TRBV9 and TRBJ2-2, with 9 bases lining up with TRBD2. CDR3 length: 16 residues. The V and J ends lost 0 bases and 5 bases, in that order; junction bases with no gene match: 5. The germline gives CDR1 SGDLS, CDR2 YYNGEE.

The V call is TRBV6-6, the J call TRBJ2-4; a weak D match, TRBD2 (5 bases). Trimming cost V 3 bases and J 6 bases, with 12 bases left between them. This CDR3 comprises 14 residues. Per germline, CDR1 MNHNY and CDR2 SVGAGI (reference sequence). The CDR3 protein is CASSYAGEGNIQYF. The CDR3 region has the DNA TGTGCCAGCAGTTATGCGGGTGAAGGAAACATTCAGTACTTC.

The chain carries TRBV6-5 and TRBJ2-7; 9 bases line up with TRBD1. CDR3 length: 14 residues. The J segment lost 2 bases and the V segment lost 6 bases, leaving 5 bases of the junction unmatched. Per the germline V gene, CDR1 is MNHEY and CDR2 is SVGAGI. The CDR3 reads CASRVGQGTYEQYF. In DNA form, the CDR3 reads TGTGCCAGCAGGGTGGGACAGGGCACCTACGAGCAGTACTTC.

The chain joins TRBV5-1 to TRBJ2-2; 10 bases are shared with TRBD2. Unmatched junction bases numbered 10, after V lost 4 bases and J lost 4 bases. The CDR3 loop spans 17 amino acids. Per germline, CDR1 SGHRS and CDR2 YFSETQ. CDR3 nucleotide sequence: TGCGCCAGCAGCCCCGGACTAGCGGCCCTTCTCACCGGGGAGCTGTTTTTT. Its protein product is CASSPGLAALLTGELFF.